The 10 T cell receptor beta chains below come from one sample, sequenced in a study of T cells in Graves' hyperthyroidism and ophthalmopathy. RNA transcripts provided the source from which TCR beta CDR3 regions were amplified. The HTBI set primed first-round TCR CDR3 RT-PCR. MiXCR, run by TCRdb on the multiplex PCR reads, gives a single entry per CDR3 protein. The profile shows around 350,000 distinct CDR3 sequences, roughly 15% of them singletons. Sequencing used blood. The receptors were gathered from an older woman with Graves' ophthalmopathy.

In this sample, this clonotype turned up a few times. This CDR3 is CASGGRHYKNIQYF. The CDR3, as DNA: TGTGCCAGCGGGGGACGTCACTACAAAAACATTCAGTACTTC. This sequence joins TRBV6-1 and TRBJ2-4, with D perhaps TRBD1 or TRBD2 (5 bases each). Looked up from germline, CDR1 is MNHNS and CDR2 is SASEGT. This CDR3 spans 14 amino acids. Trimming removed 8 bases from V and 3 bases from J, with 14 bases in between.

This sequence joins TRBV12-3 or TRBV12-4 and TRBJ1-2, with no clear D. Trimming removed 2 bases at V and 4 bases at J, with 11 bases between. The CDR3 has 14 residues. As DNA, the CDR3 is TGTGCCAGCAGTTTAACGTCCAATACCTATGGCTACACCTTC. Protein product: CASSLTSNTYGYTF.

The chain combines TRBV10-3 with TRBJ2-7; 7 nucleotides line up with TRBD1. The CDR3 totals 15 residues. V gave up 10 bases and J gave up 0 bases; unmatched junction bases: 12. Per germline, CDR1 ENHRY and CDR2 SYGVKD. The CDR3 is CATRTGAVTSYEQYF. As DNA, the CDR3 is TGTGCCACCCGAACAGGGGCGGTGACCTCCTACGAGCAGTACTTC.

This clonotype was picked up a small number of times. The rearrangement joins TRBV28 to TRBJ2-3, with no clear D. The V end lost 3 bases, the J end lost 3 bases, and 13 bases lay between the germline ends. Germline V lookup: CDR1 MDHEN, CDR2 SYDVKM. There are 15 residues in the CDR3. DNA of the CDR3: TGTGCCAGCAGTTTTTCAGCGACAATGACAGATACGCAGTATTTT. As protein: CASSFSATMTDTQYF. The full variable domain, in which reference TRBV28 and TRBJ2-3 provide the parts outside the CDR3, is DVKVTQSSRYLVKRTGEKVFLECVQDMDHENMFWYRQDPGLGLRLIYFSYDVKMKEKGDIPEGYSVSREKKERFSLILESASTNQTSMYLCASSFSATMTDTQYFGPGTRLTVL.

This clonotype showed up many times. The chain has TRBV12-3 or TRBV12-4 and TRBJ2-1; tentatively, D is TRBD2 (5 bases). The CDR3 is 14 residues long. V lost 2 bases to trimming and J lost 6 bases, with 11 bases between them. CDR3 bases: TGTGCCAGCAGTTTATTACTAGTAGGCAATGAGCAGTTCTTC. It specifies CASSLLLVGNEQFF.

Only a few counts were recorded for this clonotype. The V gene is TRBV6-2 or TRBV6-3, the J gene TRBJ2-3; 13 nucleotides line up with TRBD2. This CDR3 spans 16 amino acids. The V gene end was trimmed by 6 bases and the J gene end by 5 bases; junction bases not matched to a gene: 8. Germline CDR1 reads MNHEY; CDR2 reads SVGEGT. The CDR3 sequence is CASSRTSGSVGDTQYF. Written as DNA, the CDR3 is TGTGCCAGCAGCAGGACTAGCGGGAGCGTGGGAGATACGCAGTATTTT.

To note about this clonotype: This may be a read error, as it is one base from a much larger clone. This rearrangement joins TRBV2 to TRBJ2-1, with 15 bases fitting TRBD2. The length of the CDR3 is 16 residues. In germline, CDR1 is SNHLY, CDR2 FYNNEI. In DNA, the CDR3 is TGTGCCAGCGGTGAATCAAGGGGACTAGCGGGAGGTGAGCAGTTCTTC. It encodes CASGESRGLAGGEQFF.

This clonotype was recorded many times. DNA of the CDR3: TGTGCCAGCAGTGAGAGGGGTTTTAACTATGGCTACACCTTC. This sequence encodes CASSERGFNYGYTF. The chain employs TRBV2 and TRBJ1-2, with D tentatively TRBD1 (5 bases). The V and J ends lost 3 bases and 1 base respectively, with 9 bases between them. Germline V gene sequence: CDR1 SNHLY, CDR2 FYNNEI. The CDR3 totals 14 residues.

This clonotype was seen repeatedly, ten times or more. J is TRBJ2-7 and V is TRBV7-8; 8 nucleotides line up with TRBD2. There are 16 residues in the CDR3. The trim removed 5 bases at V and 4 bases at J, leaving 13 bases unmatched. From germline, CDR1 is SGHVS and CDR2 FQNEAQ. CDR3 bases: TGTGCCAGCAGCCCACGACGGGGGGGGCCTGCTTACGAGCAGTACTTC. Its translation: CASSPRRGGPAYEQYF.

This clonotype was seen a handful of times. The chain carries TRBV7-3 and TRBJ2-2, with a weak D call TRBD2 (5 bases). The CDR3 extends over 14 amino acids. CDR1 is SGHTA and CDR2 is FQGTGA in the germline V gene. Trimming left V 6 bases short and J 7 bases short, with 15 bases between. CDR3 sequence (DNA): TGTGCCAGCAGTCCGACCCCCGGACTCGGGGAGCTGTTTTTT. As protein: CASSPTPGLGELFF. Complete variable domain (other parts from reference TRBV7-3 and TRBJ2-2): GAGVSQTPSNKVTEKGKYVELRCDPISGHTALYWYRQSLGQGPEFLIYFQGTGAADDSGLPNDRFFAVRPEGSVSTLKIQRTERGDSAVYLCASSPTPGLGELFFGEGSRLTVL.